This TCR beta chain was documented in a study of neurological immune-mediated disorders. This CDR3 is 16 amino acids long. Germline V lookup: CDR1 KGHSH, CDR2 LQKENI. After removal of 1 base from V and 1 base from J, the junction contained 5 bases not matched to a gene. Findings and limits, study-wide: It was HTLV-1-associated myelopathy that showed the most TCR clonal expansion, while multiple sclerosis showed the least, falling below healthy controls.

Each TCR transcript was tagged with a 10-nucleotide random UMI during 5'RACE. TCRdb used MiXCR to reprocess the 5' RACE reads, holding one entry per CDR3 protein. This table has tens of thousands of distinct CDR3 sequences, about 10% appearing once. The time point: longitudinal time-point 1 (baseline). Among the participants, healthy controls were blood bank volunteers in Maryland, USA. PBMCs stored at -80 C, 2 million in total, were the source of the unsorted libraries. Ten or more counts support this clonotype. What it binds is unknown. The receptor comes from a man aged 30 to 39 in good health. This sequence joins TRBV18 and TRBJ2-7, with 9 bases fitting TRBD1. The sequenced sample was PBMCs. The CDR3 DNA sequence: TGTGCCAGCTCACCACTCCGCGGGACAGGGTCCTACGAGCAGTACTTC. This gives the protein CASSPLRGTGSYEQYF.